The sequence of this T cell receptor beta chain was determined in a study of blood T cell repertoires in COVID-19. The CDR3 runs to 17 residues. The ends lost 7 bases at V and 4 bases at J; junction bases unmatched: 6. The germline CDR1 and CDR2 sequences are ENHRY and SYGVKD. Profiling relied on immunoSEQ multiplex PCR, and the TCRdb table lists in-frame clones only, not all of them. The sample has about 270,000 clones; about 82% are singletons. Seattle researchers signed up patients amid active infection and tracked them longitudinally. Sequencing was performed on peripheral blood. The receptor's source is a woman older than 75 with COVID-19, enrolled during active disease. The chain uses TRBV10-3 and TRBJ2-2, with TRBD2 identical over 16 bases. In DNA, the CDR3 is TGTGCCATCACCGGGACTAGCGGGGGGGCCGGCACCGGGGAGCTGTTTTTT. Translating gives CAITGTSGGAGTGELFF.